This TCR beta chain came from a study of T cells in Graves' hyperthyroidism and ophthalmopathy. The sample holds many counts of this clonotype. The target antigen is unknown. Study-level points and caveats: Model output signaled ophthalmopathy a median 6.5 months ahead of onset. Peripheral blood also featured most of the thyroid clonotypes expanded above 0.001. Ophthalmopathy and stable hyperthyroidism were separated by a 13 V-J model.

Amplification yielded TCR beta CDR3 regions, with RNA transcripts as the source. RT-PCR in the first round (using the HTBI primer set) targeted the TCR CDR3. TCRdb independently ran MiXCR on the multiplex PCR reads; one entry per CDR3 protein. The sample shows a few hundred thousand distinct CDR3 sequences, roughly 15% of them seen only once. V was clipped by 3 bases and J by 6 bases; unmatched bases: 7. The germline V gene has CDR1 SGHTA and CDR2 FQGNSA. The CDR3 totals 14 residues. The V gene is TRBV7-2, the J gene TRBJ2-7, with 8 positions matching TRBD2. This sequence originates from a woman aged 55-69 years with Graves' ophthalmopathy. Sequencing was done on a sample of blood. CDR3 in amino acids: CASSLGGLGSEQYF. The CDR3 DNA reads TGTGCCAGCAGCTTGGGGGGACTAGGAAGCGAGCAGTACTTC.